The 25 T cell receptor beta chains in this list originate from one sample, sequenced in a study of response to subunit inactivated influenza vaccine. TCRdb re-analysed the RT-PCR reads in MiXCR, keeping a single row per CDR3 protein. The sample contains 300,000 to 350,000 distinct CDR3 sequences, around a fifth of which appear only once. The starting material was PBMCs from blood, obtained about 20 months after vaccination. The receptors were sampled from a man in his fifties or sixties who received an inactivated influenza vaccine.

The chain employs TRBV5-1 and TRBJ2-3, with D possibly matching TRBD2 (6 bases). From germline, CDR1 is SGHRS and CDR2 YFSETQ. Trimming pared 0 bases from V and 1 base from J, leaving 15 bases between. This CDR3 is 17 amino acids long. In nucleotides, the CDR3 is TGCGCCAGCAGCTTGGCGGGTCCGGGACTCCGCACAGATACGCAGTATTTT. It is translated as CASSLAGPGLRTDTQYF. Full variable domain (remainder filled in from reference TRBV5-1 and TRBJ2-3): KAGVTQTPRYLIKTRGQQVTLSCSPISGHRSVSWYQQTPGQGLQFLFEYFSETQRNKGNFPGRFSGRQFSNSRSEMNVSTLELGDSALYLCASSLAGPGLRTDTQYFGPGTRLTVL.

The CDR3 loop reads CSARPPGQGRSPLHF. DNA for the CDR3: TGCAGTGCTAGACCCCCGGGACAGGGGAGGTCACCCCTCCACTTT. V usage is TRBV20-1 and J usage is TRBJ1-6; TRBD1 matches 10 bases. The length of the CDR3 is 15 residues. Germline CDR1 and CDR2: DFQATT and SNEGSKA (reference sequence). V was pared by 2 bases and J by 10 bases, with 8 bases of the junction left unmatched.

The J gene is TRBJ1-2, the V gene TRBV18; D ambiguous. Germline V gene data show CDR1 as KGHSH and CDR2 as LQKENI. V shed 6 bases and J shed 10 bases, with 21 bases lying between them. The CDR3 loop spans 14 amino acids. The CDR3 is CASSVSQAADPYTF. In nucleotides, the CDR3 is TGTGCCAGCTCCGTGAGCCAGGCCGCTGACCCCTACACCTTC. Looking up the rest from reference TRBV18 and TRBJ1-2 gives the full variable domain: NAGVMQNPRHLVRRRGQEARLRCSPMKGHSHVYWYRQLPEEGLKFMVYLQKENIIDESGMPKERFSAEFPKEGPSILRIQQVVRGDSAAYFCASSVSQAADPYTFGSGTRLTVV.

This chain links TRBV21-1 with TRBJ2-3; the table calls TRBD2, which could not be checked here. TRBV21-1 represents a pseudogene. The CDR3 runs 14 residues. The CDR3, as DNA: TGTGCCAGCAGTCTTTATCTACCGGGCGATACGCAGTATTTT. Encoded protein: CASSLYLPGDTQYF.

The table lists this clonotype with a few counts. The chain recombines TRBV4-1 with TRBJ2-1; 11 bases line up with TRBD1. Unmatched junction bases numbered 7, after V lost 4 bases and J lost 8 bases. Germline V lookup: CDR1 MGHRA, CDR2 YSYEKL. There are 15 residues in the CDR3. CDR3 DNA: TGCGCCAGCAGCCTGGGGACAGGGGGTATAGATGAGCAGTTCTTC. Translation: CASSLGTGGIDEQFF.

The chain recombines TRBV19 with TRBJ2-5, with D perhaps matching TRBD2 (6 bases). Germline CDR1 reads LNHDA; CDR2 reads SQIVND (reference sequence). The CDR3 consists of 18 residues. V was clipped by 3 bases and J by 1 base, with 21 bases between them. The CDR3 spells CASSISSPGSGLQETQYF. The CDR3 region has the DNA TGTGCCAGTAGTATCTCCTCCCCGGGTAGCGGCCTCCAAGAGACCCAGTACTTC.

This clonotype was seen only a few times. The V call is TRBV7-2, the J call TRBJ2-3; 8 bases are shared with TRBD2. Germline trimming cut 6 bases from V and 4 bases from J; bases unmatched to any gene: 12. Germline assignment: CDR1 SGHTA and CDR2 FQGNSA. This CDR3 region has 16 residues. The CDR3 here is CASRKTVSREADTQYF. Written as DNA, the CDR3 is TGTGCCAGCAGAAAAACCGTATCGCGGGAGGCAGATACGCAGTATTTT.

This clonotype came up a few times. The chain couples TRBV29-1 to TRBJ1-2, with D uncertain. V lost 6 bases and J 2 bases, leaving 13 bases between the germline ends. Per the germline V gene, CDR1 is SQVTM and CDR2 is ANQGSEA. The CDR3 is made up of 13 amino acids. The CDR3 DNA reads as TGCAGCGTGAGTTCAGCTTTAAACTATGGCTACACCTTC. This translates into CSVSSALNYGYTF. Drawing the rest from reference TRBV29-1 and TRBJ1-2, the complete variable domain is SAVISQKPSRDICQRGTSLTIQCQVDSQVTMMFWYRQQPGQSLTLIATANQGSEATYESGFVIDKFPISRPNLTFSTLTVSNMSPEDSSIYLCSVSSALNYGYTFGSGTRLTVV.

The J gene is TRBJ1-4, the V gene TRBV5-1, with 8 bases lining up with TRBD1. The CDR3 sequence is 14 residues long. The germline CDR1 and CDR2 sequences are SGHRS and YFSETQ. After removal of 7 bases from V and 5 bases from J, the junction contained 7 bases not matched to a gene. The CDR3: CASGQGAVNEKLFF. Written as DNA, the CDR3 is TGCGCCAGCGGGCAGGGGGCCGTAAATGAAAAACTGTTTTTT.

The V gene is TRBV6-1, the J gene TRBJ2-5; D is tentatively TRBD1 or TRBD2 (6 bases each). The CDR3 sequence is 14 residues long. Trimming cost V 5 bases and J 3 bases, with 13 bases left between them. Germline values: CDR1 MNHNS, CDR2 SASEGT. CDR3 residues: CASSLQRGEETQYF. The CDR3 bases are TGTGCCAGCAGTCTCCAGAGGGGGGAAGAGACCCAGTACTTC.

This clonotype was seen more than once but under ten times. The chain has TRBV18 and TRBJ2-4; weak D call: TRBD1 (6 bases). Germline CDR1 KGHSH, CDR2 LQKENI. The CDR3 contains 14 residues. With 2 bases removed from V and 8 bases from J, the gap between germline ends came to 13 bases. Here the CDR3 reads CASSPDTAGDIQYF. The CDR3 nucleotides read TGTGCCAGCTCACCAGACACTGCAGGGGACATTCAGTACTTC.

In this sample, this clonotype turned up a few times. The V gene is TRBV12-3 or TRBV12-4, the J gene TRBJ1-2; 11 nucleotides agree with TRBD1. V dropped 5 bases and J dropped 8; count of bases not matched to a gene: 13. There are 16 residues in the CDR3. CDR3 region: CASSQQRGQGATGYTF. The CDR3 DNA is TGTGCCAGCAGTCAACAACGCGGACAGGGGGCGACCGGCTACACCTTC.

This clonotype came up a few times. The V gene is TRBV29-1, the J gene TRBJ1-1; tentatively, D is TRBD1 (6 bases). The V end lost 5 bases, the J end lost 5 bases, and 15 bases lay between the germline ends. This CDR3 comprises 13 residues. Per the germline V gene, CDR1 is SQVTM and CDR2 is ANQGSEA. The CDR3 region has the DNA TGCAGCGTTACGGACAGAAGGTCTACTGAAGCTTTCTTT. The encoded protein is CSVTDRRSTEAFF.

CDR3 sequence reads: CASSLGTSGINEQYF. The DNA for the CDR3 is TGTGCCAGCAGTTTGGGGACTAGCGGGATTAACGAGCAGTACTTC. J is TRBJ2-7 and V is TRBV2; 13 nucleotides match TRBD2. V was clipped by 5 bases and J by 5 bases; unmatched bases: 6. The CDR3 length is 15 residues. The germline V gene has CDR1 SNHLY and CDR2 FYNNEI.

The rearrangement joins TRBV20-1 to TRBJ2-7; 14 bases are shared with TRBD2. Germline V gene lookup returns CDR1 DFQATT and CDR2 SNEGSKA (reference sequence). Trimming at V came to 6 bases and at J to 2 bases, leaving 15 bases not matched to a gene. The length of the CDR3 is 18 residues. This CDR3 is CSATTGLAGESWTYEQYF. CDR3 nucleotide sequence: TGCAGTGCAACGACGGGACTAGCGGGGGAGTCTTGGACCTACGAGCAGTACTTC.

V usage is TRBV20-1 and J usage is TRBJ1-2; no firm D call. The CDR3 runs 13 residues. V was pared by 5 bases and J by 2 bases, with 12 bases between. Germline V CDR1 and CDR2: DFQATT, SNEGSKA (reference sequence). CDR3 residues: CSAQLRANYGYTF. CDR3 DNA: TGCAGTGCTCAATTGCGGGCGAACTATGGCTACACCTTC.

This clonotype was seen at least ten times. V gene TRBV12-3 or TRBV12-4 combines with J gene TRBJ1-2; tentatively, D is TRBD1 (5 bases). With 4 bases removed from V and 2 bases from J, the gap between germline ends came to 8 bases. This CDR3 region has 13 residues. CDR3: CASSSGPNYGYTF. The CDR3 DNA is TGTGCCAGCAGTTCAGGGCCGAACTATGGCTACACCTTC.

This sequence joins TRBV29-1 and TRBJ2-5; tentatively, D is TRBD1 or TRBD2 (5 bases each). From germline, CDR1 is SQVTM and CDR2 ANQGSEA. CDR3 length: 14 residues. V shed 0 bases and J shed 5 bases, with 13 bases lying between them. The CDR3 reads CSVEDRGHGETQYF. CDR3 bases: TGCAGCGTTGAAGATCGGGGCCACGGGGAGACCCAGTACTTC.

This clonotype was seen a few times. The chain joins TRBV4-1 to TRBJ1-5, with a tentative D call TRBD1 (5 bases). V lost 3 bases, J lost 3 bases, and 12 bases lay in between. This CDR3 is 15 amino acids long. CDR1 is MGHRA and CDR2 is YSYEKL in the germline V gene. Here the CDR3 reads CASSHDWGTNQPQHF. CDR3 DNA sequence: TGCGCCAGCAGCCATGATTGGGGCACCAATCAGCCCCAGCATTTT.

This sequence joins TRBV5-6 and TRBJ2-7, with TRBD1 matching 7 bases. The germline CDR1 and CDR2 sequences are SGHDT and YYEEEE. The length of the CDR3 is 14 residues. Unmatched junction bases numbered 3, after V lost 1 base and J lost 2 bases. This CDR3 is CASSLRGLAYEQYF. For the CDR3, the DNA is TGTGCCAGCAGCTTGAGGGGGCTCGCCTACGAGCAGTACTTC.

The count of this clonotype is one. The chain is built from TRBV4-2 and TRBJ2-7; unclear D gene. Germline CDR1 is LGHNA and CDR2 is YNFKEQ. There are 14 residues in the CDR3. V was cut by 0 bases and J by 5 bases, with 11 bases left in between. In nucleotides, the CDR3 is TGTGCCAGCAGCCAAGAACCCCTGGGCCACGAGCAGTACTTC. This gives the protein CASSQEPLGHEQYF.

This clonotype was seen a handful of times. The chain links TRBV12-3 or TRBV12-4 to TRBJ1-1; D remains ambiguous. Trimming stripped 4 bases from V and 4 bases from J, with 10 bases between. CDR3 length: 13 amino acids. The CDR3 is CASSYSPSTEAFF. CDR3 coding DNA: TGTGCCAGCAGTTACAGTCCGAGCACTGAAGCTTTCTTT.

V and J are TRBV4-3 and TRBJ1-2, with 9 bases that match TRBD1. The CDR3 has 16 residues. Germline V gives CDR1 LGHNA, CDR2 YSLEER. V lost 2 bases to trimming and J lost 4 bases; unmatched junction nucleotides: 8. The CDR3 here is CASSQSPQGAGYGYTF. The CDR3, as DNA: TGCGCCAGCAGCCAATCCCCACAGGGGGCGGGCTATGGCTACACCTTC.

The rearrangement uses TRBV7-8 and TRBJ2-4; 7 bases match TRBD2. The V and J ends lost 11 bases and 4 bases, in that order; junction bases with no gene match: 8. The CDR3 has 13 residues. The germline CDR1 and CDR2 sequences are SGHVS and FQNEAQ. The CDR3 DNA reads as TGTGCCTTAGTACTAGCGTTAAAAAACATTCAGTACTTC. Protein product: CALVLALKNIQYF.

The chain links TRBV3-2 to TRBJ1-6; the tabulated D call, TRBD1, remains unverified against the DNA. TRBV3-2 is labeled a pseudogene. CDR3 length equals 16 residues. The CDR3 loop reads CASSPSSDRSDSPLHF. CDR3 DNA: TGTGCCAGCAGCCCGAGTTCGGACAGGTCGGATTCACCCCTCCACTTT.